The 5 T cell receptor beta chains given below trace back to one sample, sequenced in a study of neurological immune-mediated disorders. Time point in this sample: longitudinal time-point 1 (baseline). TCRdb processed the 5' RACE reads anew with MiXCR; each CDR3 protein has one entry. The table records 35,000 or so distinct CDR3 sequences, about 3.2% of them present only once. Material for sequencing was PBMCs. These receptors were collected from an older woman with multiple sclerosis.

This clonotype was seen many times. The chain has TRBV10-3 and TRBJ2-5, with TRBD2 identical over 9 bases. J lost 2 bases, V lost 2 bases, and 6 bases had no gene match. There are 16 residues in the CDR3. CDR1 and CDR2 from the germline V gene are ENHRY and SYGVKD. CDR3: CAISERASGVQETQYF. DNA of the CDR3: TGTGCCATCAGTGAGAGGGCTAGCGGGGTGCAAGAGACCCAGTACTTC.

This clonotype was counted between two and nine times. The V gene is TRBV7-6, the J gene TRBJ1-2; possibly TRBD1 for D (5 bases). V dropped 1 base and J dropped 1 base, with 13 bases sitting between them. The CDR3 is 16 residues long. The germline V gene has CDR1 SGHVS and CDR2 FNYEAQ. CDR3 residues: CASSLGSRTNNYGYTF. For the CDR3, the DNA is TGTGCCAGCAGCTTAGGATCCCGGACAAATAACTATGGCTACACCTTC.

This clonotype occurred many times. V is TRBV18 and J is TRBJ1-2; D possibly corresponds to TRBD1 (5 bases). The CDR3 spans 13 residues. With 3 bases removed from V and 2 bases from J, the gap between germline ends came to 7 bases. CDR1 and CDR2 (germline): KGHSH, LQKENI. CDR3 in amino acids: CASSPKGNYGYTF. CDR3 bases: TGTGCCAGCTCACCGAAGGGGAACTATGGCTACACCTTC.

This clonotype has more than one count but fewer than ten. The CDR3: CSAREPIAIEQYF. DNA for the CDR3: TGCAGTGCTAGAGAACCGATTGCCATAGAGCAGTACTTC. This chain links TRBV20-1 with TRBJ2-7; D unclear. V was pared by 0 bases and J by 7 bases, with 13 bases between. Germline V CDR1 and CDR2: DFQATT, SNEGSKA (reference sequence). The CDR3 has 13 residues.

The chain combines TRBV6-5 with TRBJ2-5; D may be TRBD1 (6 bases). The CDR3 covers 12 residues. Per the germline V gene, CDR1 is MNHEY and CDR2 is SVGAGI. V lost 11 bases, J lost 5 bases, and 15 bases lay in between. The CDR3 here is CAPRGRRETQYF. The DNA of the CDR3 is TGTGCCCCCAGGGGCAGGCGGGAGACCCAGTACTTC.